In its sample, the clone carrying this T cell receptor beta chain was seen a few times. What it recognizes is unknown. Donors were healthy Caucasian individuals from Russia aged about 6 to 95. Primed by a sample-barcoded 5' primer and a J-beta primer mix, a second PCR proceeded for about 7 to 11 cycles. TCRdb redid the calling of the 5' RACE reads with MiXCR, one entry per CDR3 protein. The sample lists hundreds of thousands of distinct CDR3 sequences, 45% to 50% seen once, with about 32% in the top ten. CDR3 length equals 14 residues. V was clipped by 6 bases and J by 3 bases, with 18 bases between them. CDR1 DFQATT and CDR2 SNEGSKA come from the germline V gene (reference sequence). These data come from a study of blood T cells in healthy people across ages. The study, taken as a whole, reports: As age increased, TCR beta diversity per million T cells fell in a roughly linear fashion.

The material sequenced was blood. The chain employs TRBV20-1 and TRBJ2-7; D call uncertain. This TCR derives from a woman aged 55-69 years in good health. Here the CDR3 reads CSAPPETGFYEQYF. The CDR3, as DNA: TGCAGTGCCCCCCCCGAGACGGGCTTCTACGAGCAGTACTTC.